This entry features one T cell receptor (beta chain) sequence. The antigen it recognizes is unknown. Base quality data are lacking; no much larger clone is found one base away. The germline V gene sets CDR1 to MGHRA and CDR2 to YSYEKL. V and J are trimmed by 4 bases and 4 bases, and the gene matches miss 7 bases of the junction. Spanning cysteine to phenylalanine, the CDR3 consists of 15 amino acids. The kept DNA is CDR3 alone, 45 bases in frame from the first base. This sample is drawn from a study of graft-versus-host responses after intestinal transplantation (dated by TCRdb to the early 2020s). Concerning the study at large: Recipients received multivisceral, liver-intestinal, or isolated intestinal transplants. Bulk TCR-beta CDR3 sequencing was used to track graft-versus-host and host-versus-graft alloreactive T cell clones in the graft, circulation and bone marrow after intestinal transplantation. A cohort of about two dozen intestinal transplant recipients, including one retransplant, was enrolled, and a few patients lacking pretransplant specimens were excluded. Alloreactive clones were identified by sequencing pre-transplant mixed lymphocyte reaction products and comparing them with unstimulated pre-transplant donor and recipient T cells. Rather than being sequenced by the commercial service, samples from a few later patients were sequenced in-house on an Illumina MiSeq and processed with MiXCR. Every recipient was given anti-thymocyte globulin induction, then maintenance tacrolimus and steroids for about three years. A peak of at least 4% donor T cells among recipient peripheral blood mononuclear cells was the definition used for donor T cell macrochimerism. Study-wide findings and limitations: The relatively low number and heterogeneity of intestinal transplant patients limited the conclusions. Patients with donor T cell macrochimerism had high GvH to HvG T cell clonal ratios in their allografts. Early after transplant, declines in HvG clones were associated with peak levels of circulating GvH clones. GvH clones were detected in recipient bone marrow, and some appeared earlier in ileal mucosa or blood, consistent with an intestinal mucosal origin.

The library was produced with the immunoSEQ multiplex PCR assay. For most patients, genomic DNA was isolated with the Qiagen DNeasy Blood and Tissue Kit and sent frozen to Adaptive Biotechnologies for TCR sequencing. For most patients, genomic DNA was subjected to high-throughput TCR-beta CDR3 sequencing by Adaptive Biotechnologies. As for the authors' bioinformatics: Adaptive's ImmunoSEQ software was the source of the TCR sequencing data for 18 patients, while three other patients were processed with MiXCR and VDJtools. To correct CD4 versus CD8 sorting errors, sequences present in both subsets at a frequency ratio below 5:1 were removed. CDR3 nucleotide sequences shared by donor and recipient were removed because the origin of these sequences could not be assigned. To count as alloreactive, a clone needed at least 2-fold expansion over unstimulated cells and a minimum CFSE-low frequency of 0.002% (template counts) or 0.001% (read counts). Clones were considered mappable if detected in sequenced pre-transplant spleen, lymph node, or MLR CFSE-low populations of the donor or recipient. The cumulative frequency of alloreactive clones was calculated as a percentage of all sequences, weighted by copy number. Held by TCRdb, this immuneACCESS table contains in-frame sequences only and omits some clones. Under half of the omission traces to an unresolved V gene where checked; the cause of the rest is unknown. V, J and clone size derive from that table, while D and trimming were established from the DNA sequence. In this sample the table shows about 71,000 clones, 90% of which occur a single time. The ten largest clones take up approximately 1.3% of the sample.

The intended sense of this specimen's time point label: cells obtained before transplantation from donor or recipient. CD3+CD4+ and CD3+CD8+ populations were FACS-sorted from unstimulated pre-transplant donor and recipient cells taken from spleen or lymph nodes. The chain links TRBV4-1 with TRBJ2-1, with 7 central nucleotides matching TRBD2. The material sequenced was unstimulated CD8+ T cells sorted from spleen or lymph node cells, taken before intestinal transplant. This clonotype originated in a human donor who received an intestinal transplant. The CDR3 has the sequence CASSRGGTPYNEQFF. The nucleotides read TGCGCCAGCAGCCGGGGGGGGACGCCGTACAATGAGCAGTTCTTC.